Presented here are 10 T cell receptor beta chains from one specimen sequenced in a study of vaccination and CD4 T cells after COVID-19. The treatment here: roughly nine-day PBMC culture with coronavirus spike peptide pools or control peptides (ViraFEST assay). The Oncomine TCR Beta short-read assay generated sequence data from the DNA of cultured CD4+ T cells. TCRdb fed the PCR reads into MiXCR, producing one record per CDR3 protein. Of over 10,000 distinct CDR3 sequences in the sample, around 44% were seen once. The antigens of these receptors remain unknown. The sequencing sample was made of CD4+ T cells from blood, cultured in vitro. The receptors were sampled from a human donor who had recovered from COVID-19.

The chain uses TRBV4-1 and TRBJ2-3; a weak D match, TRBD2 (5 bases). Germline CDR1 MGHRA, CDR2 YSYEKL. The CDR3 has 17 amino acids. The germline V and J ends were trimmed by 5 bases and 2 bases, with 20 bases remaining between them. The CDR3 here is CASSTLGRQGITDTQYF. Here the CDR3 DNA reads TGCGCCAGCAGCACCTTAGGGAGACAAGGCATCACAGATACGCAGTATTTT.

The chain recombines TRBV9 with TRBJ2-1; 8 bases are shared with TRBD2. The CDR3 has 15 residues. V shed 4 bases and J 7 bases; nucleotides not matched to a gene: 10. Germline V gene sequence: CDR1 SGDLS, CDR2 YYNGEE. CDR3 coding DNA: TGTGCCAGCAGCCCTCGAGCGGGAGAAGGGAATGAGCAGTTCTTC. It is translated as CASSPRAGEGNEQFF.

The chain couples TRBV20-1 to TRBJ1-2, with 7 bases matching TRBD1. Germline V gene lookup returns CDR1 DFQATT and CDR2 SNEGSKA (reference sequence). This CDR3 spans 17 amino acids. J was trimmed by 1 base and V by 0 bases; bases with no gene match: 11. The CDR3 DNA reads as TGCAGTGCTAGAGATTACGCGGGGGACAGAGTTAACTATGGCTACACCTTC. Translated, it gives CSARDYAGDRVNYGYTF.

The CDR3 DNA reads TGCAGTACACGGGGCAGGGAGGATTCACCCCTCCACTTT. It codes for CSTRGREDSPLHF. The chain carries TRBV20-1 and TRBJ1-6; TRBD1 is a possible D gene (5 bases). Trimming removed 8 bases from V and 8 bases from J, with 16 bases in between. The CDR3 consists of 13 residues. The germline V gene has CDR1 DFQATT and CDR2 SNEGSKA (reference sequence).

The gene calls are TRBV11-2 and TRBJ2-2; D not certain. Trimming pared 7 bases from V and 4 bases from J, leaving 16 bases between. The CDR3 extends over 15 amino acids. Germline-derived CDR1 and CDR2 are SGHAT and FQNNGV. CDR3 sequence (DNA): TGTGCCAGCAACCCATCAAGGGCGAGCACCGGGGAGCTGTTTTTT. Translating gives CASNPSRASTGELFF.

The chain joins TRBV28 to TRBJ1-5; TRBD1 might be the D (6 bases). This CDR3 has 14 residues. Looked up from germline, CDR1 is MDHEN and CDR2 is SYDVKM. Trimming took 5 bases from V and 2 from J, leaving 10 bases between them. The CDR3 DNA sequence: TGTGCCAGCAGTATTAACAGGGGCAATCAGCCCCAGCATTTT. Its translation is CASSINRGNQPQHF.

This clonotype was seen a few times. The chain uses TRBV10-3 and TRBJ2-1; 11 bases agree with TRBD2. Germline V gene data show CDR1 as ENHRY and CDR2 as SYGVKD. The CDR3 runs to 17 residues. V lost 6 bases and J lost 5; bases outside the gene matches: 12. The CDR3 DNA is TGTGCCATCAGGAGCGCTAGCGGGAGGCGGGGAAACAATGAGCAGTTCTTC. Its translation: CAIRSASGRRGNNEQFF.

This clonotype has a handful of counts. This chain uses TRBV7-3 with TRBJ1-1; D is uncertain. The V gene lost 5 bases and the J gene lost 1 base, with 11 bases spanning the gap. Germline CDR1 and CDR2: SGHTA and FQGTGA. The CDR3 extends over 14 amino acids. The CDR3 spells CASSPGLPNTEAFF. The CDR3 bases are TGTGCCAGCAGCCCCGGACTCCCGAACACTGAAGCTTTCTTT.

The genes are TRBV27 and TRBJ1-2; 9 bases agree with TRBD1. This CDR3 has 13 residues. V was pared by 4 bases and J by 8 bases, with 5 bases of the junction left unmatched. Germline V lookup: CDR1 MNHEY, CDR2 SMNVEV (reference sequence). CDR3 DNA sequence: TGTGCCAGCAGTTACCGGACAGGGGAGGGCTACACCTTC. This encodes CASSYRTGEGYTF.

This clonotype was detected only a few times. The chain uses TRBV5-1 and TRBJ1-2; 9 positions match TRBD1. Looked up from germline, CDR1 is SGHRS and CDR2 is YFSETQ. V was clipped by 3 bases and J by 0 bases; unmatched bases: 6. This CDR3 spans 16 amino acids. CDR3 sequence (DNA): TGCGCCAGCAGCTCCGGGACAGGGCATACTAACTATGGCTACACCTTC. Translating it yields CASSSGTGHTNYGYTF.